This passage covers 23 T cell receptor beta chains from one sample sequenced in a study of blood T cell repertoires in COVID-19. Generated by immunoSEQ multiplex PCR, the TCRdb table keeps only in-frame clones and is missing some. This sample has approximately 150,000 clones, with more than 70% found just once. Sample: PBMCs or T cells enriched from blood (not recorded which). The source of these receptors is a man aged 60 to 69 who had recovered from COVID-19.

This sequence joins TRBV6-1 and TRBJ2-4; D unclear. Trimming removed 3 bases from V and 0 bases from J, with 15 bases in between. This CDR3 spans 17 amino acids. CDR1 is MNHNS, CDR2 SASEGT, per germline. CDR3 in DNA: TGTGCCAGCAGTGATTTGGCAGGCGATTTAGCCAAAAACATTCAGTACTTC. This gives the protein CASSDLAGDLAKNIQYF.

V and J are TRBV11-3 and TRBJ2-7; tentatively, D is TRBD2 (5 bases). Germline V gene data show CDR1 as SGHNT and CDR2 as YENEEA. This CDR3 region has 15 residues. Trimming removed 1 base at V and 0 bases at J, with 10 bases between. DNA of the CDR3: TGTGCCAGCAGCTTAGGGGCGGGTGTCTCCTACGAGCAGTACTTC. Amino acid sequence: CASSLGAGVSYEQYF.

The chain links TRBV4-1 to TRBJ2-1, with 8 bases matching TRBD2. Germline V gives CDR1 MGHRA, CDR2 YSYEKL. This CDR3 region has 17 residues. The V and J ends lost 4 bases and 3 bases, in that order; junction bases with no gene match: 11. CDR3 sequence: CASSLVGGGTDYNEQFF. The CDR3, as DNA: TGCGCCAGCAGCCTTGTTGGCGGGGGGACGGACTACAATGAGCAGTTCTTC.

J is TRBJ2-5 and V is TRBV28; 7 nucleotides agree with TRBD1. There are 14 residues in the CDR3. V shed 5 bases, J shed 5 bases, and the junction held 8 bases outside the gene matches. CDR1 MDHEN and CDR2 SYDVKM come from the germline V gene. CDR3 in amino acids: CASSPNRGWETQYF. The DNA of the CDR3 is TGTGCCAGCAGTCCCAACAGGGGCTGGGAGACCCAGTACTTC. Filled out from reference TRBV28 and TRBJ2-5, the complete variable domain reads DVKVTQSSRYLVKRTGEKVFLECVQDMDHENMFWYRQDPGLGLRLIYFSYDVKMKEKGDIPEGYSVSREKKERFSLILESASTNQTSMYLCASSPNRGWETQYFGPGTRLLVL.

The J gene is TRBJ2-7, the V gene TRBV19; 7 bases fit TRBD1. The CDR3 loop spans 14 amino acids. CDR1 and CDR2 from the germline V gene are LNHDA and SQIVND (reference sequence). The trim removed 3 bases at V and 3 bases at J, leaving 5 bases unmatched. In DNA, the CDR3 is TGTGCCAGTAGTATGCGACAGGGTATCTACGAGCAGTACTTC. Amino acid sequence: CASSMRQGIYEQYF.

CDR3 sequence: CASSLYNQETQYF. For the CDR3, the DNA is TGTGCCAGCAGCTTATACAACCAAGAGACCCAGTACTTC. The rearrangement joins TRBV7-8 to TRBJ2-5, with D unclear. The germline V gene encodes CDR1 SGHVS and CDR2 FQNEAQ. The CDR3 extends over 13 amino acids. V lost 2 bases and J lost 0, with 4 bases in between.

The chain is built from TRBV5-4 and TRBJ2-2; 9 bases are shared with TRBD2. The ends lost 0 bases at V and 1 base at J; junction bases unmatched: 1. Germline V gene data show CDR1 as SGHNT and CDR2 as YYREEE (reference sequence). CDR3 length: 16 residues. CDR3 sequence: CASSLVTSGNTGELFF. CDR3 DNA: TGTGCCAGCAGCTTGGTGACTAGCGGGAACACCGGGGAGCTGTTTTTT.

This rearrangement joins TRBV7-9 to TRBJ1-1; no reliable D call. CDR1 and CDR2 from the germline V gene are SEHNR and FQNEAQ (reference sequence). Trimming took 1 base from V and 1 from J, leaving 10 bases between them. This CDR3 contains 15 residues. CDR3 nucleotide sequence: TGTGCCAGCAGCTTAGGTCTGGCATCGAACACTGAAGCTTTCTTT. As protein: CASSLGLASNTEAFF. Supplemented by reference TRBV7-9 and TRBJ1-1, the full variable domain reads DTGVSQNPRHKITKRGQNVTFRCDPISEHNRLYWYRQTLGQGPEFLTYFQNEAQLEKSRLLSDRFSAERPKGSFSTLEIQRTEQGDSAMYLCASSLGLASNTEAFFGQGTRLTVV.

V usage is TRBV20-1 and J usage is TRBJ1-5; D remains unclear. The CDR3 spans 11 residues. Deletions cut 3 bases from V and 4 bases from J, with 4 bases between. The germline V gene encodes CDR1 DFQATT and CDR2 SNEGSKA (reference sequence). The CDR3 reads CSASPNQPQHF. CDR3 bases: TGCAGTGCTAGCCCAAATCAGCCCCAGCATTTT.

The CDR3 DNA sequence: TGTGCCAGCAGCCACCCCCTAGCGGGGGGGCCAGATACGCAGTATTTT. Protein product: CASSHPLAGGPDTQYF. The genes are TRBV7-3 and TRBJ2-3; TRBD2 agrees at 12 bases. The CDR3 length is 16 residues. V shed 5 bases, J shed 4 bases, and the junction held 7 bases outside the gene matches. CDR1 SGHTA and CDR2 FQGTGA come from the germline V gene. Variable domain in full (rest from reference TRBV7-3 and TRBJ2-3): GAGVSQTPSNKVTEKGKYVELRCDPISGHTALYWYRQSLGQGPEFLIYFQGTGAADDSGLPNDRFFAVRPEGSVSTLKIQRTERGDSAVYLCASSHPLAGGPDTQYFGPGTRLTVL.

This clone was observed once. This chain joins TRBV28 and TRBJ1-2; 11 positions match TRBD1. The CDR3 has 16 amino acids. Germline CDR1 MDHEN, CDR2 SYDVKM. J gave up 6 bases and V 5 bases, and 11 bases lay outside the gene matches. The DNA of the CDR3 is TGTGCCAGCAGTCCGATCCGGGACAGGGGGGGGCATGGCTACACCTTC. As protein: CASSPIRDRGGHGYTF.

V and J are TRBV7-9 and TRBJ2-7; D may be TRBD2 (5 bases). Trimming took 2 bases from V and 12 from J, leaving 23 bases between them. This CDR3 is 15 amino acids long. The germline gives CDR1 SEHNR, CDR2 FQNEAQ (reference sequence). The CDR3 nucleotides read TGTGCCAGCAGCTTACTGCTTACCCCCGCCGGAGGTTGGTACTTC. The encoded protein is CASSLLLTPAGGWYF.

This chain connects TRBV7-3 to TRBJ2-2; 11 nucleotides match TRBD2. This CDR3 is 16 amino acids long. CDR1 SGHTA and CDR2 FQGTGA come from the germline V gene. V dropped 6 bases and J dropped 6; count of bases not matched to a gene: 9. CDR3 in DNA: TGTGCCAGCAGTTCCAAGACTAGCGGGACAGCCGGGGAGCTGTTTTTT. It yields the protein CASSSKTSGTAGELFF.

DNA of the CDR3: TGTGCCAGCAGCTTAGGGACAGGGATACAAGAGACCCAGTACTTC. Its protein is CASSLGTGIQETQYF. The chain employs TRBV11-3 and TRBJ2-5; 8 nucleotides agree with TRBD1. Germline values: CDR1 SGHNT, CDR2 YENEEA. The trim removed 1 base at V and 2 bases at J, leaving 3 bases unmatched. This CDR3 has 15 amino acids.

The CDR3 sequence is CASSPSGARAQYF. CDR3 nucleotide sequence: TGTGCCAGCAGCCCGTCAGGTGCCAGGGCCCAGTACTTC. The chain links TRBV3-1 (or the pseudogene TRBV3-2) to TRBJ2-5, with D possibly TRBD1 on 5 matching bases. V was pared by 4 bases and J by 9 bases, with 15 bases between. Germline lookup yields CDR1 LGHDT and CDR2 YNNKEL (reference sequence). The CDR3 is 13 residues long.

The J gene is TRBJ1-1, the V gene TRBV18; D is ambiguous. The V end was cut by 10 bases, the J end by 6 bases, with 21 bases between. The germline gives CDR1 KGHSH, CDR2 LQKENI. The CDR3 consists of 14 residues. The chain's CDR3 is CATVGSGSGAEAFF. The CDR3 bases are TGTGCCACGGTCGGGAGCGGGTCTGGCGCTGAAGCTTTCTTT.

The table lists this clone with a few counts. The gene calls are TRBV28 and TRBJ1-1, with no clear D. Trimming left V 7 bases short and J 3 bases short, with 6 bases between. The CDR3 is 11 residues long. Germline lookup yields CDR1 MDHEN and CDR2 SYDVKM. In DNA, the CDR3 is TGTGCCAGCACCTTATACACTGAAGCTTTCTTT. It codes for CASTLYTEAFF.

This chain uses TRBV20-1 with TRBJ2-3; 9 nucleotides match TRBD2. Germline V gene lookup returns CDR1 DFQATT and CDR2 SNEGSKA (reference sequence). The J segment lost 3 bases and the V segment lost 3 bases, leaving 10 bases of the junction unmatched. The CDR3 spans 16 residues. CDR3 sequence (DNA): TGCAGTGCTAGTGGGCGGGAGGGCCAAGTAACAGATACGCAGTATTTT. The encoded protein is CSASGREGQVTDTQYF.

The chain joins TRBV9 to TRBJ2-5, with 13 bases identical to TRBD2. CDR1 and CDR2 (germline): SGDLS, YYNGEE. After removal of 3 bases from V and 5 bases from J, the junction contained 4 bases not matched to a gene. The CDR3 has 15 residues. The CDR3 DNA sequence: TGTGCCAGCAGCGGGGGGACTAGCGGGGATGAGACCCAGTACTTC. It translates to CASSGGTSGDETQYF. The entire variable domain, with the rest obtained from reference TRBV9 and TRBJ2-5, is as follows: DSGVTQTPKHLITATGQRVTLRCSPRSGDLSVYWYQQSLDQGLQFLIQYYNGEERAKGNILERFSAQQFPDLHSELNLSSLELGDSALYFCASSGGTSGDETQYFGPGTRLLVL.

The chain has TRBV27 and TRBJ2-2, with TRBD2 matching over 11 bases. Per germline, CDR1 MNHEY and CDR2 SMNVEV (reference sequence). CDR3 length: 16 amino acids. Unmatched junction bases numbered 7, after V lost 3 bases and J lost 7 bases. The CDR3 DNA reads TGTGCCAGCAGTTTCATAGCGGGAGGGCCTCTCGGGGAGCTGTTTTTT. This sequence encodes CASSFIAGGPLGELFF.

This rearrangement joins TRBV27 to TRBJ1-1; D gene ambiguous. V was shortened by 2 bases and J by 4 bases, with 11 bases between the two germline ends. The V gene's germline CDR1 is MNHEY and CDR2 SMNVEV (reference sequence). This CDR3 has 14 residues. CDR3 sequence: CASSLTGFRTEAFF. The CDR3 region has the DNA TGTGCCAGCAGTTTAACGGGATTTCGCACTGAAGCTTTCTTT.

CDR3 DNA: TGTGCCAGCAGCTTGCAGGCGGGCTGGAGCACAGATACGCAGTATTTT. Encoded protein: CASSLQAGWSTDTQYF. The rearrangement uses TRBV5-6 and TRBJ2-3, with D tentatively TRBD2 (5 bases). The V end lost 1 base, the J end lost 0 bases, and 12 bases lay between the germline ends. The CDR3 spans 16 residues. The germline V gene has CDR1 SGHDT and CDR2 YYEEEE.

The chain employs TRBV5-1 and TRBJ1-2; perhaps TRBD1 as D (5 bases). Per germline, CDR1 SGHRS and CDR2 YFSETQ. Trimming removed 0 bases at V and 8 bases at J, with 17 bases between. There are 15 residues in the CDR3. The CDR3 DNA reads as TGCGCCAGCAGCTTGGGCGGCGGGGGGAGAGAAGGCTACACCTTC. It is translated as CASSLGGGGREGYTF.